The clone carrying this T cell receptor beta chain was seen only a few times. The antigen is not known. Trimming took 6 bases from V and 7 from J; bases not matched to a gene: 11. CDR3 length: 14 amino acids. Germline V CDR1 and CDR2: MNHNY, SVGAGI (reference sequence). The record originates from a study of cytotoxic CD8 clonotypes in ibrutinib-treated CLL. Overall study: The patients comprised approximately eleven relapsed/refractory and approximately 16 treatment-naive cases, approximately 17 IGHV unmutated. Study-wide results and limits: Patients with sustained remission and those progressing were sampled at differing times. Few clonotypes were public, and these shrank or held steady under treatment. Ibrutinib response saw clonality rise, and progression saw it return toward baseline.

TCRdb's copy holds only in-frame clones and misses some; the assay was immunoSEQ multiplex PCR. The table has 150,000 to 200,000 clones, more than 70% seen once; the top ten hold over 2.5%. The sequence was collected from a human donor with chronic lymphocytic leukemia. The sample in question was PBMCs, obtained at disease progression, from a patient treated with ibrutinib. The chain carries TRBV6-6 and TRBJ1-1, with 7 bases lining up with TRBD1. The CDR3 nucleotides read TGTGCCAGCAGCCATCCCGCGAGGGGGCTTGAAGCTTTCTTT. Its translation is CASSHPARGLEAFF.